The clone carrying this T cell receptor (beta chain) was seen more than once but under ten times. V shed 5 bases, J shed 6 bases, and the junction held 10 bases outside the gene matches. The germline CDR1 and CDR2 sequences are KGHDR and SFDVKD. There are 16 residues in the CDR3. This sample was taken from a study of blood T cells in healthy people across ages. A second about 7 to 11 cycle PCR used barcoded and J-beta primers. In TCRdb, the 5' RACE reads were re-called with MiXCR into one record per CDR3 protein. Of hundreds of thousands of distinct CDR3 sequences listed, about 24% are singletons. It was about 9.4 milliliters of peripheral blood that were drawn from each donor. These records were also assigned to another study, of T cells of mothers and their children.

The gene calls are TRBV24-1 and TRBJ2-1, with 9 bases identical to TRBD1. This clonotype was sampled from a boy aged 5-17 years in good health. The sample comprised blood. Written as DNA, the CDR3 is TGTGCCACCAGTGTCAATCCCGGGACAGGGTTCAATGAGCAGTTCTTC. This translates into CATSVNPGTGFNEQFF.